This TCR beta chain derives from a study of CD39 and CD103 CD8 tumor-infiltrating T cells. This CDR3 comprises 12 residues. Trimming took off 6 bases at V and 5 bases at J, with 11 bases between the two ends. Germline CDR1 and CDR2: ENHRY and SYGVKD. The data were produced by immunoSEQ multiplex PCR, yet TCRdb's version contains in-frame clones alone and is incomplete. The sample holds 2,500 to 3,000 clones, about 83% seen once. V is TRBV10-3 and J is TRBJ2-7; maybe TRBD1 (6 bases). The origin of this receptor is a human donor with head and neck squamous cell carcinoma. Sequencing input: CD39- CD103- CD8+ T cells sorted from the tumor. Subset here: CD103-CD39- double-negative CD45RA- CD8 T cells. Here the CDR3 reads CAISVTGHEQYF. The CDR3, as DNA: TGTGCCATCAGCGTTACAGGGCACGAGCAGTACTTC.